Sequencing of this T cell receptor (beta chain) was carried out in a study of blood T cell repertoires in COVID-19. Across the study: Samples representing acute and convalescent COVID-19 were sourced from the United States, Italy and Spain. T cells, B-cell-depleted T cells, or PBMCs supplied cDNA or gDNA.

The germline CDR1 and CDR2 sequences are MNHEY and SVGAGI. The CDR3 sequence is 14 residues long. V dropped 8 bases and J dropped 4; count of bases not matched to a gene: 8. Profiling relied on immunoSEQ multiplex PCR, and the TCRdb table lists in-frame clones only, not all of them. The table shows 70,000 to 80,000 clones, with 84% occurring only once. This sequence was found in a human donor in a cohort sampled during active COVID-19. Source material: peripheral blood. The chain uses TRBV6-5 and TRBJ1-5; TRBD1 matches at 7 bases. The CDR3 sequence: CASVPYRGNQPQHF. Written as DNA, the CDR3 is TGTGCCAGCGTACCTTACAGGGGAAATCAGCCCCAGCATTTT.